The 8 T cell receptor beta chains given below trace back to one sample, sequenced in a study of CD8 T cells in ankylosing spondylitis. Study-level results: A TCR beta motif of 8 or 9 highly homologous variants appeared characteristic of ankylosing spondylitis blood.

Each CDR3 protein is one row after TCRdb ran MiXCR on the 5' RACE reads. The sample has approximately 520,000 distinct CDR3 sequences; about 5.7% are singletons. The antigens for these receptors are not known. Specimen: blood, either unsorted or a sorted T cell fraction (not recorded which). The receptors stem from a male donor with ankylosing spondylitis.

This clonotype was counted ten times or more. The genes are TRBV29-1 and TRBJ1-2, with D uncertain. Germline V gene sequence: CDR1 SQVTM, CDR2 ANQGSEA. The CDR3 covers 14 residues. The germline V and J ends were trimmed by 4 bases and 4 bases, with 16 bases remaining between them. The CDR3 coding sequence is TGCAGCGTTGTGGCAGGAGCCCGCTCCTATGGCTACACCTTC. Its translation is CSVVAGARSYGYTF.

This clonotype was found many times. The chain links TRBV20-1 to TRBJ2-3; D is ambiguous. The CDR3 is 17 amino acids. Trimming shortened V by 4 bases and J by 2 bases, and 22 bases separated the two germline ends. Per the germline V gene, CDR1 is DFQATT and CDR2 is SNEGSKA (reference sequence). As DNA, the CDR3 is TGCAGTGCTACCCTCCCGCCCACGGCGACATCCACAGATACGCAGTATTTT. Its protein is CSATLPPTATSTDTQYF.

Many counts were recorded for this clonotype. CDR3 nucleotides: TGTGCCATCGGTCGGGACAATTACAATGAGCAGTTCTTC. Translating gives CAIGRDNYNEQFF. The V call is TRBV10-3, the J call TRBJ2-1, with a weak D call TRBD1 (6 bases). The germline V and J ends were trimmed by 8 bases and 4 bases, with 12 bases remaining between them. The germline V gene has CDR1 ENHRY and CDR2 SYGVKD. CDR3 size: 13 residues.

This clonotype was recorded at least ten times. The chain uses TRBV6-4 and TRBJ1-6, with D perhaps TRBD1 (6 bases). The CDR3 loop spans 15 amino acids. The V gene lost 4 bases and the J gene lost 10 bases, with 17 bases spanning the gap. Germline V CDR1 and CDR2: MRHNA, SNTAGT. CDR3 nucleotides: TGTGCCAGCAGTGGGACAAGTAGCAGGGGATCACCCCTCCACTTT. It specifies CASSGTSSRGSPLHF.

This clonotype was recorded many times. The rearrangement links TRBV29-1 to TRBJ1-2; 10 bases are a match to TRBD1. J was trimmed by 5 bases and V by 6 bases; bases with no gene match: 6. The CDR3 consists of 13 residues. In germline, CDR1 is SQVTM, CDR2 ANQGSEA. The CDR3 nucleotides read TGCAGCGTACCGGGACAGGGGTCTTATGGCTACACCTTC. Its translation: CSVPGQGSYGYTF.

This clonotype was picked up many times. The chain is built from TRBV20-1 and TRBJ2-7; TRBD1 might be the D (6 bases). Germline V CDR1 and CDR2: DFQATT, SNEGSKA (reference sequence). The CDR3 has 15 residues. Trimming took off 6 bases at V and 5 bases at J, with 23 bases between the two ends. The CDR3 DNA sequence: TGCAGTGCCAGGGCGACGTTCCTGGACAGACACGAGCAGTACTTC. It encodes CSARATFLDRHEQYF.

This clonotype was seen ten or more times. The CDR3 sequence: CASSESKAGPYEQYF. The CDR3, as DNA: TGTGCCAGCAGTGAATCGAAGGCAGGACCCTACGAGCAGTACTTC. This chain connects TRBV25-1 to TRBJ2-7; no reliable D call. Germline V CDR1 and CDR2: MGHDK, SYGVNS. CDR3 size: 15 residues. With 1 base removed from V and 2 bases from J, the gap between germline ends came to 12 bases.

This clonotype occurred many times. The chain is built from TRBV27 and TRBJ2-3; 7 bases fit TRBD1. The germline CDR1 and CDR2 sequences are MNHEY and SMNVEV (reference sequence). V trimming: 5 bases; J trimming: 2 bases; junction bases outside the gene matches: 4. CDR3 length: 14 residues. The CDR3 nucleotides are TGTGCCAGCAGTCCGACAGGGACCACAGATACGCAGTATTTT. It translates to CASSPTGTTDTQYF.